These 7 T cell receptor beta chains were sequenced from one sample in a study of blood T cell repertoires in COVID-19. TCRdb keeps only in-frame clones here, not all; method: immunoSEQ multiplex PCR. The sample has about 200,000 clones; more than 70% are singletons. The material sequenced was peripheral blood. The receptors originated from a man aged 35 to 55 with active or convalescent COVID-19.

The chain recombines TRBV7-3 with TRBJ2-1; tentative D call: TRBD2 (5 bases). Germline CDR1 and CDR2: SGHTA and FQGTGA. This CDR3 contains 15 residues. V was trimmed by 2 bases and J by 2 bases, leaving 10 bases between them. The CDR3 region has the DNA TGTGCCAGCAGCTTAGCGGGTGGCGCCTACAATGAGCAGTTCTTC. It translates to CASSLAGGAYNEQFF.

CDR3 sequence (DNA): TGTGCCAGTAGTATAAGACAGGGGTCGGGAAAACTGTTTTTT. This gives the protein CASSIRQGSGKLFF. The chain uses TRBV19 and TRBJ1-4; 8 bases are a match to TRBD1. Germline-derived CDR1 and CDR2 are LNHDA and SQIVND (reference sequence). This CDR3 comprises 14 residues. V shed 2 bases and J 10 bases; nucleotides not matched to a gene: 6.

The gene calls are TRBV2 and TRBJ1-4, with unresolved D. With 7 bases removed from V and 4 bases from J, the gap between germline ends came to 10 bases. Germline CDR1 and CDR2: SNHLY and FYNNEI. The CDR3 sequence is 13 residues long. The CDR3 nucleotides read TGTGCCAGCACTGGAGGATTTAATGAAAAACTGTTTTTT. As protein: CASTGGFNEKLFF. Using reference TRBV2 and TRBJ1-4 for the parts outside the CDR3, the full variable domain is EPEVTQTPSHQVTQMGQEVILRCVPISNHLYFYWYRQILGQKVEFLVSFYNNEISEKSEIFDDQFSVERPDGSNFTLKIRSTKLEDSAMYFCASTGGFNEKLFFGSGTQLSVL.

V and J are TRBV29-1 and TRBJ2-3; TRBD2 might be the D (6 bases). The CDR3 sequence is 15 residues long. Germline V CDR1 and CDR2: SQVTM, ANQGSEA. V dropped 6 bases and J dropped 0 bases, with 16 bases sitting between them. The CDR3 nucleotides are TGCAGCGTGGCACCGGGACTTATAAGCACAGATACGCAGTATTTT. This encodes CSVAPGLISTDTQYF.

The V gene is TRBV28, the J gene TRBJ1-1; D uncertain. The CDR3 covers 13 residues. The V end was cut by 4 bases, the J end by 3 bases, with 9 bases between. The germline V gene encodes CDR1 MDHEN and CDR2 SYDVKM. The CDR3 reads CASSSQDYTEAFF. As DNA, the CDR3 is TGTGCCAGCAGTTCTCAGGATTACACTGAAGCTTTCTTT.

V is TRBV5-8 and J is TRBJ2-5; TRBD1 matches 10 bases. The CDR3 contains 14 residues. Germline V lookup: CDR1 SGHTS, CDR2 YDEGEE. Trimming took 4 bases from V and 4 from J; bases not matched to a gene: 4. CDR3 coding DNA: TGTGCCAGCAGCAAAGACAGGGGGCGAGAGACCCAGTACTTC. Translated, it gives CASSKDRGRETQYF.

The rearrangement links TRBV11-3 to TRBJ2-5; 12 positions match TRBD1. The V gene end was trimmed by 5 bases and the J gene end by 5 bases; junction bases not matched to a gene: 9. CDR1 and CDR2 from the germline V gene are SGHNT and YENEEA. The CDR3 is 16 amino acids. DNA for the CDR3: TGTGCCAGCAGCCAGGGGACAGGGGGCGCGGAGGAGACCCAGTACTTC. This translates into CASSQGTGGAEETQYF.